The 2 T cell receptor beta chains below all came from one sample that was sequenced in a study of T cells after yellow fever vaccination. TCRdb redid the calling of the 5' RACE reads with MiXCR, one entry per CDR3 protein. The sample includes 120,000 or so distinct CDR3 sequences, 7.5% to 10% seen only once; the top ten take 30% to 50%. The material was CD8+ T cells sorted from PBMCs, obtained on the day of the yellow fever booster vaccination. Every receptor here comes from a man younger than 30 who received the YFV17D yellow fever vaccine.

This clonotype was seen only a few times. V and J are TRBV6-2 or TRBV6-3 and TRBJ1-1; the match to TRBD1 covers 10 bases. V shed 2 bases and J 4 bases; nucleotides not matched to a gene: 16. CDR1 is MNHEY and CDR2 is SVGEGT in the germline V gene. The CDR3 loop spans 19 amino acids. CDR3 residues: CASSYPFEGTGVPGTEAFF. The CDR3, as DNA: TGTGCCAGCAGTTACCCATTCGAAGGGACAGGGGTCCCTGGCACTGAAGCTTTCTTT.

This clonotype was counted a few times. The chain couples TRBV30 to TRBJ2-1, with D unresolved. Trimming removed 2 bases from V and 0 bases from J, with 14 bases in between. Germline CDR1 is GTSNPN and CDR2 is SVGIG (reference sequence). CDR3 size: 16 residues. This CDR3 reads CAWSLGRTISYNEQFF. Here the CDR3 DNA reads TGTGCCTGGAGTTTAGGACGGACGATCTCCTACAATGAGCAGTTCTTC.